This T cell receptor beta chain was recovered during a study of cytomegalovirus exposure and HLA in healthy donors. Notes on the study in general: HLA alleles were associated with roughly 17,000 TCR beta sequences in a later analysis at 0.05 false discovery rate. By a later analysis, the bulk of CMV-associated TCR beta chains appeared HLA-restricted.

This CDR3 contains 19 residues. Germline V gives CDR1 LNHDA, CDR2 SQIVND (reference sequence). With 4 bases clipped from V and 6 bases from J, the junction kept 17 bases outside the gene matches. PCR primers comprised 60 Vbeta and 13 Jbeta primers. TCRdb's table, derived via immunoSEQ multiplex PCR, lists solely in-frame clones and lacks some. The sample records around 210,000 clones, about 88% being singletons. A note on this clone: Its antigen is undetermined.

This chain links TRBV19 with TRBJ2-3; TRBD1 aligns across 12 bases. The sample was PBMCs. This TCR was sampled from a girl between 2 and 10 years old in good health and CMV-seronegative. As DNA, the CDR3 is TGTGCCAGTAGTACAAGAACTCCGGGACAGGGGGCTTTAATGGATACGCAGTATTTT. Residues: CASSTRTPGQGALMDTQYF.